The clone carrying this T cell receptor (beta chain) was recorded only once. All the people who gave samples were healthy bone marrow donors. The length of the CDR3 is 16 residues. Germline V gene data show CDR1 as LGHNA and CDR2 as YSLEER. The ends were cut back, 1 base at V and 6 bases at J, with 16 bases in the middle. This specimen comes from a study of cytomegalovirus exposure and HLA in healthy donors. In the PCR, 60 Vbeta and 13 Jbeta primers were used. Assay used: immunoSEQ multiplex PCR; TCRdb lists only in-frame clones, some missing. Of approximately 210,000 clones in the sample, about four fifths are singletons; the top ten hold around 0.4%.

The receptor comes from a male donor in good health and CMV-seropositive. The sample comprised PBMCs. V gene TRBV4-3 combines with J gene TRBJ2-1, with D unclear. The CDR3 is CASSQGSGRGGNEQFF. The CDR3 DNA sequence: TGCGCCAGCAGCCAAGGTAGTGGTCGTGGCGGCAATGAGCAGTTCTTC.